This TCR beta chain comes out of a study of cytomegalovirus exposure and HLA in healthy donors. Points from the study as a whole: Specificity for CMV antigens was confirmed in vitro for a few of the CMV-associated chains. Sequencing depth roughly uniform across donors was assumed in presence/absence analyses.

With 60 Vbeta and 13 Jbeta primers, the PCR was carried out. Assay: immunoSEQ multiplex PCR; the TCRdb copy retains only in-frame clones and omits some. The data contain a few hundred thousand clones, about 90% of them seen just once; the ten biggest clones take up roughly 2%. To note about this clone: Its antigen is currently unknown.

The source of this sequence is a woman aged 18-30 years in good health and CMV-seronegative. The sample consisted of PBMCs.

CDR3 nucleotides: TGTGCCAGCGCTTCGGGGTCTTCTTACGAGCAGTACTTC. Residues: CASASGSSYEQYF. The gene calls are TRBV9 and TRBJ2-7, with D perhaps TRBD2 (5 bases). Trimming took off 7 bases at V and 4 bases at J, with 15 bases between the two ends. CDR3 size: 13 residues. The germline V gene encodes CDR1 SGDLS and CDR2 YYNGEE. Together with reference TRBV9 and TRBJ2-7, the CDR3 gives the full variable domain: DSGVTQTPKHLITATGQRVTLRCSPRSGDLSVYWYQQSLDQGLQFLIQYYNGEERAKGNILERFSAQQFPDLHSELNLSSLELGDSALYFCASASGSSYEQYFGPGTRLTVT.